This TCR beta chain was sequenced for a study of naive and memory T cell subsets. V lost 8 bases to trimming and J lost 5 bases, with 21 bases between them. There are 14 residues in the CDR3. Germline V gene lookup returns CDR1 SQVTM and CDR2 ANQGSEA. From the second PCR step, alpha and beta chains were amplified apart. CMV status came from CD4+ IFNgamma after overnight CMV lysate stimulation. Study results and caveats: From naive to CM, EM and EMRA, diversity decreased and Gini increased. Possibly reflecting memory cells re-expressing CD45RA, a few larger clonotypes occurred in naive repertoires, especially CD8.

This clonotype showed up just a few times. As yet, its antigen is unknown. Both TRBC1 and TRBC2 were covered by a beta constant-region primer of two equimolar oligonucleotides. Nested alpha and beta constant-region primers with the SP2 primer drove four PCR rounds on ligated cDNA. An oligonucleotide with the SP2 primer and a 12-nucleotide UMI was ligated to the cDNA 3' end. A single record per CDR3 protein comes from TCRdb applying MiXCR to the UMI-ligation and nested PCR reads. The sample lists roughly 150,000 distinct CDR3 sequences; 15% to 25% were seen once. The origin of this receptor is a human donor in good health. This chain joins TRBV29-1 and TRBJ2-5; D is perhaps TRBD2 (5 bases). Sequencing was performed on naive CD8+ T cells from blood. The DNA of the CDR3 is TGCAGCTATGAGGACGGGGATTTGGGGGAGACCCAGTACTTC. This encodes CSYEDGDLGETQYF.